This is a list of T cell receptor beta chains from one sample in a study of glioma-infiltrating T cells after dendritic cell vaccination. Only in-frame clones appear in the TCRdb table, and some are missing; sequencing was by immunoSEQ multiplex PCR. The sample yields over 90,000 clones, around 85% seen once. The sequenced sample was blood, obtained before dendritic cell vaccination. Every receptor here comes from a human donor with glioblastoma. CDR3s include the opening cysteine and the closing phenylalanine or tryptophan. D genes are given only for firm matches. Not every row has a clone size; where given, it reads once, few, many or a size class.

j_gene	abundance	v_gene	d_gene	CDR3aa	CDR3nt
TRBJ1-1	-	TRBV11-2	-	CASSSRGIGTEAFF	TGTGCCAGCAGCTCCAGGGGAATTGGCACTGAAGCTTTCTTT
TRBJ2-1	-	TRBV19	TRBD2	CASSLFAGGLALEQFF	TGTGCCAGTAGCCTCTTCGCGGGAGGCCTGGCTCTGGAGCAGTTCTTC
TRBJ2-5	-	TRBV6-6	-	CASSYGRVGETQYF	TGTGCCAGCAGTTATGGGCGGGTTGGAGAGACCCAGTACTTC
TRBJ1-2	-	TRBV5-1	TRBD1	CASSLSPTGTGVYGYTF	TGCGCCAGCAGCTTGTCCCCCACCGGGACAGGGGTCTATGGCTACACCTTC
TRBJ2-7	-	TRBV13	TRBD1	CASSSDRASYEQYF	TGTGCCAGCAGCTCGGACAGGGCGTCCTACGAGCAGTACTTC
TRBJ2-1	-	TRBV5-4	-	CASSDGGINNEQFF	TGTGCCAGCAGCGACGGAGGGATCAACAATGAGCAGTTCTTC
TRBJ2-1	-	TRBV14	TRBD2	CASSQETSGSDEQFF	TGTGCCAGCAGCCAAGAGACTAGCGGGAGCGATGAGCAGTTCTTC
TRBJ2-5	-	TRBV6-1	TRBD2	CASSRLAGGKETQYF	TGTGCCAGCAGTAGACTAGCGGGGGGTAAAGAGACCCAGTACTTC
TRBJ1-5	-	TRBV2	TRBD1	CASKSTGNQPQHF	TGTGCCAGCAAATCGACAGGGAACCAGCCCCAGCATTTT
TRBJ2-7	-	TRBV7-9	TRBD1	CASSDITRQGYEQYF	TGTGCCAGCAGCGACATTACGAGACAGGGCTACGAGCAGTACTTC
TRBJ2-1	once	TRBV7-6	-	CASSQAWEWVSSYNEQFF	TGTGCCAGCAGCCAAGCTTGGGAGTGGGTTAGCTCCTACAATGAGCAGTTCTTC
TRBJ2-1	-	TRBV5-1	TRBD1	CASRTGHYNEQFF	TGCGCCAGTCGGACAGGCCATTACAATGAGCAGTTCTTC
TRBJ1-6	-	TRBV11-2	-	CASSLRQYNSPLHF	TGTGCCAGCAGCTTACGTCAGTATAATTCACCCCTCCACTTT
TRBJ1-2	-	TRBV5-1	-	CASSSGDSRGYTF	TGCGCCAGCAGCTCCGGAGACAGCCGGGGCTACACCTTC